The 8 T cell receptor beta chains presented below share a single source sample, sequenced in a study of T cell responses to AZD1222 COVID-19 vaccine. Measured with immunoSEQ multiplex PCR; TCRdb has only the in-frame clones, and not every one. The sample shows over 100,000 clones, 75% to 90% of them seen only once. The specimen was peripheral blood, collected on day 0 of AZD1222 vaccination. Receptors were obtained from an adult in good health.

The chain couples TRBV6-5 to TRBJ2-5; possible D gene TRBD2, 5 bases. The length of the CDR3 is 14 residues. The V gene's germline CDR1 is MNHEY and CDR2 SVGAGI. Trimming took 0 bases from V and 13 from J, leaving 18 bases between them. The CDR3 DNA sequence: TGTGCCAGCAGTTACTCCGAGGGAGCGGCCGAAAGGTACTTC. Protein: CASSYSEGAAERYF.

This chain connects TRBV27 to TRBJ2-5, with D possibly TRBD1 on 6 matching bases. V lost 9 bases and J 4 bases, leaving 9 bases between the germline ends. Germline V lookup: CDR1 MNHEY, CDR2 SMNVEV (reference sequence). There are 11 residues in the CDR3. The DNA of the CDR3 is TGTGCCAGTTCCAGGGGAGAGACCCAGTACTTC. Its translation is CASSRGETQYF.

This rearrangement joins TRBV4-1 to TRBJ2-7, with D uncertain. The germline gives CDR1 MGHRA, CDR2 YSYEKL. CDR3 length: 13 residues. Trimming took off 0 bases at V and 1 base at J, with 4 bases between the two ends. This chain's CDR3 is CASSQDRSYEQYF. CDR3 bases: TGCGCCAGCAGCCAAGATAGGTCCTACGAGCAGTACTTC.

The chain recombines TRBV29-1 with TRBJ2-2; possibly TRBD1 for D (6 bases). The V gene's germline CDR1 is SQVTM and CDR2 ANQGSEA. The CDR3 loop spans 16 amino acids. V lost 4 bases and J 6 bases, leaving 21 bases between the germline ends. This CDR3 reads CSVGVTGIRSPGELFF. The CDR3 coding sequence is TGCAGCGTTGGAGTTACAGGGATTCGTAGTCCCGGGGAGCTGTTTTTT.

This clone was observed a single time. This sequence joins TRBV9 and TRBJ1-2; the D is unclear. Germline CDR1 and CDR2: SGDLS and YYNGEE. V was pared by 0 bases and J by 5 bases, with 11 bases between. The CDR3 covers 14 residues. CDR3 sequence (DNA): TGTGCCAGCAGCGTAGGCACCGGGTGGTATGGCTACACCTTC. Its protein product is CASSVGTGWYGYTF.

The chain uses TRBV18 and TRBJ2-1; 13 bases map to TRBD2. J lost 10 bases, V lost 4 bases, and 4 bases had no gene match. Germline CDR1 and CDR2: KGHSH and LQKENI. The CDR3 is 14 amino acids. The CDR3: CASSLRTSGGEQFF. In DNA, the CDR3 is TGTGCCAGCTCACTTAGGACTAGCGGGGGCGAGCAGTTCTTC.

CDR3 sequence: CASSLSGLGTEAFF. In nucleotides, the CDR3 is TGCGCCAGCAGCTTGTCAGGGCTGGGCACTGAAGCTTTCTTT. The chain couples TRBV5-1 to TRBJ1-1; D may be TRBD1 (5 bases). The CDR3 is 14 amino acids. Germline V gene lookup returns CDR1 SGHRS and CDR2 YFSETQ. V lost 1 base, J lost 4 bases, and 11 bases lay in between.

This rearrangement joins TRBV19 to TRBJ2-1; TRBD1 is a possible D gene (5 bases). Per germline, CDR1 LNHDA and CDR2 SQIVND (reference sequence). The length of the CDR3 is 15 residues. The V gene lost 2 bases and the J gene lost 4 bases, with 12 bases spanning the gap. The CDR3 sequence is CASSITAGPYNEQFF. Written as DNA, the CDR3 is TGTGCCAGTAGTATAACGGCAGGGCCTTACAATGAGCAGTTCTTC.